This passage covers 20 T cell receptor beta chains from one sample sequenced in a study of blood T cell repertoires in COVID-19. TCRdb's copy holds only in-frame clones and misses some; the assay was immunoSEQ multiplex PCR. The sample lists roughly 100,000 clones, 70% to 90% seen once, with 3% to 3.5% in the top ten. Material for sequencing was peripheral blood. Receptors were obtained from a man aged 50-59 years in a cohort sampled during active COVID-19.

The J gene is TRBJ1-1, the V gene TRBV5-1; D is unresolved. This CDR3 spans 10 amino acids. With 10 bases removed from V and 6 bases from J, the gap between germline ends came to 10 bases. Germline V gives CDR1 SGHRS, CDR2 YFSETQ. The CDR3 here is CAVLLPEAFF. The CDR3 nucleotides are TGCGCCGTCCTACTTCCTGAAGCTTTCTTT.

The CDR3 here is CASSQRRRGLTYEQYF. The CDR3 coding sequence is TGTGCCAGCAGCCAGAGACGGCGGGGATTAACCTACGAGCAGTACTTC. The V and J genes are TRBV13 and TRBJ2-7; D might be TRBD2 (6 bases). Germline CDR1 reads PRHDT; CDR2 reads FYEKMQ (reference sequence). The CDR3 covers 16 residues. V was shortened by 5 bases and J by 2 bases, with 19 bases between the two germline ends.

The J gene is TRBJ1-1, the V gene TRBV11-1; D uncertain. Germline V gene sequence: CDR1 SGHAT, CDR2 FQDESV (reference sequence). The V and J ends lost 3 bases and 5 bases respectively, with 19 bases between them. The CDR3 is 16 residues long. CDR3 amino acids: CASSFNVAGRRTEAFF. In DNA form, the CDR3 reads TGTGCCAGCAGCTTCAATGTTGCGGGTCGCCGTACTGAAGCTTTCTTT. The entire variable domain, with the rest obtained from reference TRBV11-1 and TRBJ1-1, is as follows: EAEVAQSPRYKITEKSQAVAFWCDPISGHATLYWYRQILGQGPELLVQFQDESVVDDSQLPKDRFSAERLKGVDSTLKIQPAELGDSAMYLCASSFNVAGRRTEAFFGQGTRLTVV.

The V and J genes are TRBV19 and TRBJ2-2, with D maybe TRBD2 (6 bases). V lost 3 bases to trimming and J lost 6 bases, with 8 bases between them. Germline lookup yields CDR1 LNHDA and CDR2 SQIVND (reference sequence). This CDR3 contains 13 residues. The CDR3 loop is CASSMVAAGELFF. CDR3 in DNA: TGTGCCAGTAGTATGGTAGCGGCCGGGGAGCTGTTTTTT.

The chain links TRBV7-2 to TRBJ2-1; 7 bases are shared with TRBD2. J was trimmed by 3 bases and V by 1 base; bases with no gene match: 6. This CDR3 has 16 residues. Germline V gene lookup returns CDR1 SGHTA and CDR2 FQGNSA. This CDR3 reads CASSLGLAVLYNEQFF. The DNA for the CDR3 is TGTGCCAGCAGCTTAGGGCTAGCGGTACTCTACAATGAGCAGTTCTTC.

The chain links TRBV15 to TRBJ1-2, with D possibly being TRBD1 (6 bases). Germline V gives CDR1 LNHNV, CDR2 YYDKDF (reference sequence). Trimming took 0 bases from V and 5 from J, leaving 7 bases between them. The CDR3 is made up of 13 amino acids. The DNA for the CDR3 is TGTGCCACCAGCAGAGAAACAGGGTATGGCTACACCTTC. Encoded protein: CATSRETGYGYTF.

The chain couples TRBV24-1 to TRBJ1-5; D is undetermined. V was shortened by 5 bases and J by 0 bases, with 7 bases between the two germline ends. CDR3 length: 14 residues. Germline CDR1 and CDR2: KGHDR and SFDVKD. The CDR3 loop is CATSAQYSNQPQHF. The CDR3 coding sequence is TGTGCCACCAGTGCGCAGTATAGCAATCAGCCCCAGCATTTT.

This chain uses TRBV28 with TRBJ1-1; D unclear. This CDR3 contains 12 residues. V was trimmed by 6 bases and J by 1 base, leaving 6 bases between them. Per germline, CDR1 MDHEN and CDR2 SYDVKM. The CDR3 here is CASRPGNTEAFF. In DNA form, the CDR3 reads TGTGCCAGCAGACCCGGGAACACTGAAGCTTTCTTT.

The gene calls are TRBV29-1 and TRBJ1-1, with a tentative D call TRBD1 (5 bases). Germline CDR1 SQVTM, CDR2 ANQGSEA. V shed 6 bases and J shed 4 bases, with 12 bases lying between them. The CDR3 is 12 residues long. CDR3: CSVPQGSTEAFF. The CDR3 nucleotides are TGCAGCGTGCCGCAGGGAAGCACTGAAGCTTTCTTT.

In nucleotides, the CDR3 is TGCGCCAGCAGCCCTACAGGGGATGTCAATCAGCCCCAGCATTTT. Protein product: CASSPTGDVNQPQHF. The chain has TRBV5-1 and TRBJ1-5; 7 bases fit TRBD1. Trimming removed 4 bases from V and 3 bases from J; junction bases left unmatched: 7. This CDR3 region has 15 residues. Germline CDR1 reads SGHRS; CDR2 reads YFSETQ. Full variable domain (outside the CDR3, taken from reference TRBV5-1 and TRBJ1-5): KAGVTQTPRYLIKTRGQQVTLSCSPISGHRSVSWYQQTPGQGLQFLFEYFSETQRNKGNFPGRFSGRQFSNSRSEMNVSTLELGDSALYLCASSPTGDVNQPQHFGDGTRLSIL.

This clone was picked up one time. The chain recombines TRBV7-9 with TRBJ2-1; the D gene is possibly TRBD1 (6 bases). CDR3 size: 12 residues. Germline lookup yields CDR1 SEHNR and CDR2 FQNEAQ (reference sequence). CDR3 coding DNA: TGTGCTCCCGGGACACTTTTTAATGAGCAGTTCTTC. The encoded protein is CAPGTLFNEQFF.

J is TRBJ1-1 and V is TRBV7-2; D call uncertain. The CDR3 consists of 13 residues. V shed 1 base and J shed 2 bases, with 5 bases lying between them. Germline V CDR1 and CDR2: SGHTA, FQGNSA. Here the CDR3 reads CASSLGANTEAFF. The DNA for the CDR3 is TGTGCCAGCAGCTTAGGGGCCAACACTGAAGCTTTCTTT. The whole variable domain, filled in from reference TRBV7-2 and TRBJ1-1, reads GAGVSQSPSNKVTEKGKDVELRCDPISGHTALYWYRQSLGQGLEFLIYFQGNSAPDKSGLPSDRFSAERTGGSVSTLTIQRTQQEDSAVYLCASSLGANTEAFFGQGTRLTVV.

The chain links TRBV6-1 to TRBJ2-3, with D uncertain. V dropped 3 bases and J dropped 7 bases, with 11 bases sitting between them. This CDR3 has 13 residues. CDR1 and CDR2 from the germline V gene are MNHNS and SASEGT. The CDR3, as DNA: TGTGCCAGCAGTGACCGTCAGGCAAATACGCAGTATTTT. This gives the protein CASSDRQANTQYF.

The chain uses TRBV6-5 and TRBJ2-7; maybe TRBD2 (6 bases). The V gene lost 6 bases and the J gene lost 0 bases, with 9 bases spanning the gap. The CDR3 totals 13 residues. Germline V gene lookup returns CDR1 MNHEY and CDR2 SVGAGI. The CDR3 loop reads CASSAGSSYEQYF. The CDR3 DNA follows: TGTGCCAGCAGCGCCGGGAGCTCCTACGAGCAGTACTTC.

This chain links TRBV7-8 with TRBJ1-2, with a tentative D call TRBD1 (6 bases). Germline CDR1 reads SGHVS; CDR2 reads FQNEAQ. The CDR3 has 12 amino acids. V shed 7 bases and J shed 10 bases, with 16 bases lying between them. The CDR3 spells CASTTDSRFYTF. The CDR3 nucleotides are TGTGCCAGCACCACGGACAGTCGGTTCTACACCTTC.

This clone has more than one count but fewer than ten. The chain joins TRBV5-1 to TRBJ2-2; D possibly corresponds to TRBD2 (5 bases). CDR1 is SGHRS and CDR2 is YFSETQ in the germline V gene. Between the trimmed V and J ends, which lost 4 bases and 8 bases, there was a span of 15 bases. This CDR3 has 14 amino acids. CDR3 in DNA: TGCGCCAGCAGCAAGTCAGAGGGTTTTGGGGAGCTGTTTTTT. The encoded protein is CASSKSEGFGELFF.

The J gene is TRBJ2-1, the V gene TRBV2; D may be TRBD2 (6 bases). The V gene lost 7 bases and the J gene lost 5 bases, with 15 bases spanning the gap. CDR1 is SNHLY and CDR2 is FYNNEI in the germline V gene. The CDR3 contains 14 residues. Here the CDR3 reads CASKGLGLNNEQFF. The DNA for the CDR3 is TGTGCCAGCAAAGGGCTGGGACTGAACAATGAGCAGTTCTTC.

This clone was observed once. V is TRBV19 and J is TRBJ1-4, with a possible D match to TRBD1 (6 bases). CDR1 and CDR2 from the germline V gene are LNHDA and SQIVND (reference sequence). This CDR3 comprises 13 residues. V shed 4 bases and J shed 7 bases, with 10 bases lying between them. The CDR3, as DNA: TGTGCCAGTAGTAGGGGGCGAGGTGAAAAACTGTTTTTT. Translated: CASSRGRGEKLFF.

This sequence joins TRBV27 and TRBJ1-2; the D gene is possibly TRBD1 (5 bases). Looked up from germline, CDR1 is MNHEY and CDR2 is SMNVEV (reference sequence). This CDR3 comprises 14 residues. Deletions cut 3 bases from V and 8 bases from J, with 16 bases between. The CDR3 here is CASSFVRGSGGYTF. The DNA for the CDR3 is TGTGCCAGCAGTTTTGTAAGGGGTAGCGGCGGCTACACCTTC.

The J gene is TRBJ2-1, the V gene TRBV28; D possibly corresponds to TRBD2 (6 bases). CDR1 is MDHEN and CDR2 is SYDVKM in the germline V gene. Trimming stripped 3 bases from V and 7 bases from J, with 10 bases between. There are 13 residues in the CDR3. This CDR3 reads CASSLGGLNEQFF. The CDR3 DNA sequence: TGTGCCAGCAGTTTGGGGGGTTTGAATGAGCAGTTCTTC.